This T cell receptor beta chain was documented in a study of metastatic and nonmetastatic thyroid tumors. In its sample, this clone ranks as medium-sized. What it binds is not known. CDR1 and CDR2 (germline): LGHNA, YNFKEQ. The CDR3 runs to 17 residues. The junction had 11 bases not matched to a gene; V was cut back by 0 bases and J by 7 bases. TCRdb called clones again from the PCR reads with MiXCR. The profile shows about 24,000 clones, around an eighth of them singletons. All patients were treatment-naive before thyroid surgery. Whole-study findings and limits: Malignant tumors reportedly showed significantly higher TCR beta diversity than benign nodules in both blood and tumor.

The rearrangement joins TRBV4-2 to TRBJ2-1, with 8 bases identical to TRBD2. Sequenced sample: blood. The clonotype originates from a female donor with papillary thyroid cancer or a benign thyroid nodule (not recorded which). Some clones in this sample may be carry-over from other donors' samples. CDR3 residues: CASSQEREREIGNEQFF. The CDR3 nucleotides are TGTGCCAGCAGCCAAGAAAGAGAGCGGGAGATAGGTAATGAGCAGTTCTTC.